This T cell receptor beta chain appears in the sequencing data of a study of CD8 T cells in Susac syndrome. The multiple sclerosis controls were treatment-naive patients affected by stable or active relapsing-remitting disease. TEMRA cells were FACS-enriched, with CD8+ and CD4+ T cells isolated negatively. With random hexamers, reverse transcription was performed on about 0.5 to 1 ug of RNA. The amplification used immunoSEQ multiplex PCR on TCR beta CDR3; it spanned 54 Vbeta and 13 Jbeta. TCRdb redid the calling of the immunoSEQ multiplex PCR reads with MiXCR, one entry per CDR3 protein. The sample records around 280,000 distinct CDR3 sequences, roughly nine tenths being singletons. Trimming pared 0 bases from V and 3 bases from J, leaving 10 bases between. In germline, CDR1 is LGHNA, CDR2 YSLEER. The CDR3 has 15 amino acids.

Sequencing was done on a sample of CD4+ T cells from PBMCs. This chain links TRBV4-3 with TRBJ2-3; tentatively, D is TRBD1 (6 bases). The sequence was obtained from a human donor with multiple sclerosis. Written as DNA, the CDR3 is TGCGCCAGCAGCCAAGATACAGGGAAAACAGATACGCAGTATTTT. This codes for CASSQDTGKTDTQYF.